Listed below are T cell receptor beta chains from one sample, sequenced in a study of beta chain features in type 1 diabetes. Profiling relied on immunoSEQ multiplex PCR, and the TCRdb table lists in-frame clones only, not all of them. The profile shows 350,000 to 450,000 clones, about 15% of them singletons. The sequenced material came from naive CD4+ T cells from blood. The receptors shown here come from a woman in her late teens or twenties in good health. Each CDR3 is given without its conserved first and last residue. A D gene is named only where the DNA matches it firmly.

V: TRBV7-7
D: TRBD2
J: TRBJ2-1
CDR3: ASSFGTSGNNEQF

V: TRBV5-1
D: TRBD1
J: TRBJ2-7
CDR3: ASSTDRDGSGEQY

V: TRBV4-2
D: NA
J: TRBJ2-5
CDR3: ASSQDFYGGTQY

V: TRBV4-2
D: NA
J: TRBJ2-1
CDR3: ASSPQGITYNEQF

V: TRBV15
D: NA
J: TRBJ2-3
CDR3: ATSRDTRPTDTQY

V: TRBV2
D: NA
J: TRBJ2-6
CDR3: ASRADTSGANVLT

V: TRBV18
D: TRBD1
J: TRBJ1-2
CDR3: ASSRVQGVNDYGYT

V: TRBV5-1
D: TRBD1
J: TRBJ2-2
CDR3: ASSSDRGRTGELF

V: TRBV19
D: NA
J: TRBJ1-1
CDR3: ASRSKREAF

V: TRBV2
D: TRBD1
J: TRBJ1-5
CDR3: ASRDGQGINQPQH

V: TRBV7-2
D: TRBD2
J: TRBJ2-1
CDR3: ASSLVPGGPNNEQF

V: TRBV30
D: NA
J: TRBJ1-5
CDR3: AWKEGNNNQPQH

V: TRBV18
D: NA
J: TRBJ2-5
CDR3: ASSPTRTQY

V: TRBV23-1
D: NA
J: TRBJ2-7
CDR3: ASSPPPDTRNSYEQY

V: TRBV5-4
D: NA
J: TRBJ2-7
CDR3: ASRPGTPLSYEQY

V: TRBV9
D: NA
J: TRBJ2-3
CDR3: ASSVEAISTDTQY

V: TRBV7-9
D: NA
J: TRBJ1-5
CDR3: ASSLGAGHSNQPQH

V: TRBV5-1
D: TRBD2
J: TRBJ2-1
CDR3: ASSSSLARGRDEQF

V: TRBV7-2
D: TRBD1
J: TRBJ1-5
CDR3: ASSSEGQFRHQPQH

V: TRBV5-6
D: TRBD1
J: TRBJ2-1
CDR3: ASSLQGYNEQF

V: TRBV28
D: NA
J: TRBJ1-5
CDR3: ASSSPTGNQPQH

V: TRBV27
D: TRBD2
J: TRBJ2-3
CDR3: ASSGRARLGTDTQY

V: TRBV28
D: NA
J: TRBJ2-5
CDR3: ASSLETRIQGTQY

V: TRBV28
D: NA
J: TRBJ2-7
CDR3: ASSVRQGKGPYEQY

V: TRBV6-5
D: NA
J: TRBJ1-1
CDR3: ASSNVWGHTEAF

V: TRBV29-1
D: TRBD2
J: TRBJ2-1
CDR3: SVQRLAGGNNEQF

V: TRBV7-9
D: NA
J: TRBJ1-1
CDR3: ASSPRTEIF

V: TRBV2
D: NA
J: TRBJ2-7
CDR3: ASITGGEYEQY

V: TRBV15
D: NA
J: TRBJ2-1
CDR3: ATSRDRGSLEQF

V: TRBV30
D: TRBD1
J: TRBJ2-3
CDR3: AWSTRGRTDTQY

V: TRBV7-6
D: NA
J: TRBJ1-5
CDR3: ASSIRLNQPQH

V: TRBV28
D: NA
J: TRBJ1-5
CDR3: ASSPWGGNQPQH

V: TRBV6-5
D: TRBD1
J: TRBJ1-4
CDR3: ASSKDRVNEKLF

V: TRBV5-1
D: NA
J: TRBJ2-4
CDR3: ASSAARSIQY

V: TRBV6-1
D: NA
J: TRBJ2-2
CDR3: ATRDSGSGELF

V: TRBV28
D: TRBD1
J: TRBJ2-5
CDR3: ASRRDRGWETQY

V: TRBV5-1
D: TRBD2
J: TRBJ2-1
CDR3: ASSPGPAGHNEQF

V: TRBV28
D: NA
J: TRBJ1-3
CDR3: ASSLFLSGNTIY

V: TRBV30
D: TRBD2
J: TRBJ2-1
CDR3: AWRILGSGGYNEQF

V: TRBV18
D: TRBD1
J: TRBJ2-7
CDR3: ASSPDRDEQY

V: TRBV30
D: TRBD2
J: TRBJ2-1
CDR3: ARAGSSYNEQF

V: TRBV15
D: NA
J: TRBJ1-2
CDR3: ATSRDRGNYGYT

V: TRBV7-9
D: TRBD2
J: TRBJ2-5
CDR3: ASSLGLAGGSQETQY

V: TRBV30
D: NA
J: TRBJ2-2
CDR3: AWSVGGELF

V: TRBV5-1
D: NA
J: TRBJ1-4
CDR3: ASSPSAKDEKLF

V: TRBV4-2
D: NA
J: TRBJ2-1
CDR3: ASSQGEGAGVNEQF

V: TRBV9
D: NA
J: TRBJ2-2
CDR3: ASSVAWGRNGELF

V: TRBV7-9
D: TRBD1
J: TRBJ1-2
CDR3: ASSAGQGIRYT

V: TRBV30
D: NA
J: TRBJ1-5
CDR3: AWSLRGSNQPQH

V: TRBV29-1
D: TRBD1
J: TRBJ2-2
CDR3: SVGPHRPFQGASTGELF

V: TRBV21-1
D: NA
J: TRBJ2-2
CDR3: VGVGRTGDSGELF

V: TRBV6-5
D: NA
J: TRBJ2-7
CDR3: ASSLVNSYEQY

V: TRBV7-2
D: NA
J: TRBJ2-1
CDR3: ASSPSYEQF

V: TRBV27
D: TRBD1
J: TRBJ1-5
CDR3: ASRRQGASQPQH

V: TRBV5-1
D: TRBD2
J: TRBJ2-7
CDR3: ASSLGLAGAYEQY

V: TRBV9
D: NA
J: TRBJ2-1
CDR3: ASSVVGSWNEQF

V: TRBV29-1
D: NA
J: TRBJ2-1
CDR3: SGGGRGSSYNEQF

V: TRBV2
D: NA
J: TRBJ1-4
CDR3: ASSESRRSYEKLF

V: TRBV6-1
D: TRBD2
J: TRBJ2-5
CDR3: ASSHLAGTETQY